This TCR beta chain was found in a study of blood T cell repertoires in COVID-19. Study-level background: Nucleic acid was either cDNA or gDNA, and it came from T cells, B-cell-depleted T cells, or PBMCs.

The CDR3 covers 15 residues. Trimming took off 4 bases at V and 4 bases at J, with 17 bases between the two ends. Germline CDR1 reads SEHNR; CDR2 reads FQNEAQ (reference sequence). Assay: immunoSEQ multiplex PCR; the TCRdb copy retains only in-frame clones and omits some. The sample lists about 380,000 clones; around 87% were seen once. A few counts support this clone. Participants had their cohort set by participant-reported clinical history. Either two negative PCRs, clearance, or symptom resolution qualified Cohort 3 donors as recovered. This clonotype was obtained from a man aged 25-45 years who had recovered from COVID-19. Sequences were obtained from PBMCs or T cells enriched from blood (not recorded which). J is TRBJ2-7 and V is TRBV7-9; a possible D gene is TRBD1 (6 bases). This CDR3 is CASSSQTTGMYEQYF. CDR3 sequence (DNA): TGTGCCAGCAGCTCCCAAACCACAGGGATGTACGAGCAGTACTTC.